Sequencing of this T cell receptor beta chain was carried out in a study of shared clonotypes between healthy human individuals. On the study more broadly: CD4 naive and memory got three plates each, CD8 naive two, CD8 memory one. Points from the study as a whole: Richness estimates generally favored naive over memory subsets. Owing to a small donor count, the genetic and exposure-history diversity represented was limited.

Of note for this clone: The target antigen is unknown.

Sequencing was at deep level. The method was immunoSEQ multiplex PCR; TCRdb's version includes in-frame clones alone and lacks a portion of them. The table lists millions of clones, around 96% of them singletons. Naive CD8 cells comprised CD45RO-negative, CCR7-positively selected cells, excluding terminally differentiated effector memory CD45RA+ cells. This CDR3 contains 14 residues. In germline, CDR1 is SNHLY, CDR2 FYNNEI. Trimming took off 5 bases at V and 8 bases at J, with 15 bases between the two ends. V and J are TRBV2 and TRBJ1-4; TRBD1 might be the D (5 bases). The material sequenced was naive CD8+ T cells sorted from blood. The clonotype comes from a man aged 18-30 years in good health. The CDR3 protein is CASSLGTQWEKLFF. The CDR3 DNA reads TGTGCCAGCAGTCTCGGGACCCAGTGGGAAAAACTGTTTTTT.